The 17 T cell receptor beta chains presented below share a single source sample, sequenced in a study of cytomegalovirus exposure and HLA in healthy donors (dated by TCRdb to the late 2010s). To prepare the library, the immunoSEQ multiplex PCR assay was applied. The multiplex PCR relied on a mix of 60 forward primers for TCR Vbeta segments and 13 reverse primers for TCR Jbeta segments. Held by TCRdb, this immuneACCESS table contains in-frame sequences only and omits some clones. Under half of the omission traces to an unresolved V gene where checked; the cause of the rest is unknown. The sample table holds around 130,000 clones, of which around 83% were seen once. Approximately 6.7% of the sample is taken by the ten largest. Material: PBMCs. These receptors came from a woman aged 30 to 39 in good health and CMV-seropositive.

The CDR3 DNA follows: TGTGCCTGGGCCCCGGGACTAGCCGGCAACGAGCAGTACTTC. This sequence encodes CAWAPGLAGNEQYF. The gene calls are TRBV30 and TRBJ2-7; 9 bases map to TRBD2. V was pared by 5 bases and J by 5 bases, with 10 bases of the junction left unmatched. Germline CDR1 reads GTSNPN; CDR2 reads SVGIG (reference sequence). This CDR3 has 14 residues.

V usage is TRBV27 and J usage is TRBJ2-1, with D possibly being TRBD2 (5 bases). This CDR3 has 16 amino acids. The V gene's germline CDR1 is MNHEY and CDR2 SMNVEV (reference sequence). V shed 5 bases and J shed 5 bases, with 19 bases lying between them. Here the CDR3 reads CASSLGRFSAHNEQFF. The CDR3, as DNA: TGTGCCAGCAGTCTAGGGCGGTTTAGCGCCCACAATGAGCAGTTCTTC.

The CDR3 protein is CATSKSDILSYNEQFF. CDR3 DNA sequence: TGTGCCACCAGCAAGTCGGACATACTCTCCTACAATGAGCAGTTCTTC. The chain has TRBV15 and TRBJ2-1, with D possibly matching TRBD1 (5 bases). The length of the CDR3 is 16 residues. Per germline, CDR1 LNHNV and CDR2 YYDKDF (reference sequence). Trimming shortened V by 4 bases and J by 0 bases, and 13 bases separated the two germline ends.

J is TRBJ1-1 and V is TRBV16; D is unresolved. Germline assignment: CDR1 KGHSY and CDR2 FQNENV. CDR3 length: 13 residues. Trimming took 0 bases from V and 4 from J, leaving 6 bases between them. CDR3 coding DNA: TGTGCCAGCAGCCAATCGAGGAGCACTGAAGCTTTCTTT. It codes for CASSQSRSTEAFF.

This clone was counted a single time. The rearrangement joins TRBV27 to TRBJ1-1; 10 positions agree with TRBD1. The CDR3 contains 16 residues. CDR1 is MNHEY, CDR2 SMNVEV, per germline (reference sequence). Trimming cost V 2 bases and J 0 bases; bases outside gene matches: 3. CDR3 amino acids: CASSLRGQGMNTEAFF. For the CDR3, the DNA is TGTGCCAGCAGTTTAAGGGGACAGGGGATGAACACTGAAGCTTTCTTT.

V is TRBV9 and J is TRBJ2-5; D uncertain. The J call is uncertain, as TRBJ2-7 better fits the DNA end. Germline V CDR1 and CDR2: SGDLS, YYNGEE. This CDR3 is 15 amino acids long. CDR3 nucleotide sequence: TGTGCCAGCAGCGTAGCAGTGGGCACTTCCTACGAGCAGTACTTC. Translating gives CASSVAVGTSYEQYF.

J is TRBJ1-1 and V is TRBV29-1; possible D gene TRBD1, 6 bases. Per the germline V gene, CDR1 is SQVTM and CDR2 is ANQGSEA. Trimming left V 4 bases short and J 3 bases short, with 6 bases between. CDR3 length: 11 residues. CDR3 nucleotides: TGCAGCGTTGCAGGGGACACTGAAGCTTTCTTT. Protein sequence: CSVAGDTEAFF. The whole variable domain, filled in from reference TRBV29-1 and TRBJ1-1, reads SAVISQKPSRDICQRGTSLTIQCQVDSQVTMMFWYRQQPGQSLTLIATANQGSEATYESGFVIDKFPISRPNLTFSTLTVSNMSPEDSSIYLCSVAGDTEAFFGQGTRLTVV.

This clone occurred once. The chain joins TRBV13 to TRBJ1-5; 7 bases map to TRBD1. This CDR3 has 14 amino acids. Trimming removed 2 bases from V and 4 bases from J; junction bases left unmatched: 2. From germline, CDR1 is PRHDT and CDR2 FYEKMQ (reference sequence). The CDR3 DNA is TGTGCCAGCAGCTTAAAGACAGGGAATCAGCCCCAGCATTTT. This translates into CASSLKTGNQPQHF.

J is TRBJ2-3 and V is TRBV19; D unresolved. This CDR3 has 11 residues. Germline V gene sequence: CDR1 LNHDA, CDR2 SQIVND (reference sequence). Trimming shortened V by 6 bases and J by 2 bases, and 3 bases separated the two germline ends. Written as DNA, the CDR3 is TGTGCCAGTAGCCACACAGATACGCAGTATTTT. Its translation is CASSHTDTQYF.

The chain joins TRBV5-1 to TRBJ2-2; 12 positions agree with TRBD2. Germline V gene lookup returns CDR1 SGHRS and CDR2 YFSETQ. This CDR3 is built from 17 residues. The V gene end was trimmed by 5 bases and the J gene end by 0 bases; junction bases not matched to a gene: 5. CDR3 sequence (DNA): TGCGCCAGCAGATCCGGGACTAGCGGGTCGAACACCGGGGAGCTGTTTTTT. Its protein product is CASRSGTSGSNTGELFF.

The genes are TRBV7-2 and TRBJ2-3, with TRBD2 as a possible D gene (5 bases). V lost 3 bases to trimming and J lost 1 base, with 8 bases between them. In germline, CDR1 is SGHTA, CDR2 FQGNSA. The CDR3 runs 14 residues. The DNA for the CDR3 is TGTGCCAGCAGCTTCTGGCGGGGCACAGATACGCAGTATTTT. As protein: CASSFWRGTDTQYF.

This clone showed up just once. The rearrangement joins TRBV13 to TRBJ2-3; a possible D gene is TRBD2 (5 bases). V gave up 4 bases and J gave up 2 bases, with 10 bases separating them. Germline CDR1 is PRHDT and CDR2 is FYEKMQ (reference sequence). The CDR3 loop spans 14 amino acids. The CDR3 here is CASSSLAYTDTQYF. For the CDR3, the DNA is TGTGCCAGCAGCTCTCTAGCCTACACAGATACGCAGTATTTT. Together with reference TRBV13 and TRBJ2-3, the CDR3 gives the full variable domain: AAGVIQSPRHLIKEKRETATLKCYPIPRHDTVYWYQQGPGQDPQFLISFYEKMQSDKGSIPDRFSAQQFSDYHSELNMSSLELGDSALYFCASSSLAYTDTQYFGPGTRLTVL.

The chain employs TRBV7-3 and TRBJ2-2; D uncertain. Germline loops: CDR1 SGHTA, CDR2 FQGTGA. V gave up 2 bases and J gave up 6 bases, with 7 bases separating them. The CDR3 extends over 13 amino acids. CDR3 DNA: TGTGCCAGCAGCTTATCAGATGCCGGGGAGCTGTTTTTT. This translates into CASSLSDAGELFF.

The V gene is TRBV7-3, the J gene TRBJ1-6; no clear D. Germline assignment: CDR1 SGHTA and CDR2 FQGTGA. Trimming removed 1 base from V and 6 bases from J, with 4 bases in between. The CDR3 is made up of 13 amino acids. CDR3: CASSLMSNSPLHF. For the CDR3, the DNA is TGTGCCAGCAGCTTAATGAGTAATTCACCCCTCCACTTT. The full variable domain, with the rest looked up from reference TRBV7-3 and TRBJ1-6, is GAGVSQTPSNKVTEKGKYVELRCDPISGHTALYWYRQSLGQGPEFLIYFQGTGAADDSGLPNDRFFAVRPEGSVSTLKIQRTERGDSAVYLCASSLMSNSPLHFGNGTRLTVT.

The rearrangement links TRBV6-1 to TRBJ1-2, with D unclear. The germline V gene has CDR1 MNHNS and CDR2 SASEGT. V was shortened by 10 bases and J by 8 bases, with 23 bases between the two germline ends. The CDR3 sequence is 14 residues long. The CDR3 loop reads CATTLLGDRGGYTF. The CDR3, as DNA: TGTGCCACTACACTTTTGGGAGATCGAGGCGGCTACACCTTC.

The chain recombines TRBV6-5 with TRBJ2-1; a weak D match, TRBD2 (6 bases). From germline, CDR1 is MNHEY and CDR2 SVGAGI. V lost 6 bases, J lost 6 bases, and 12 bases lay in between. The CDR3 runs 13 residues. CDR3 sequence reads: CASRLGLSNEQFF. In DNA form, the CDR3 reads TGTGCCAGCAGGCTGGGACTTTCCAATGAGCAGTTCTTC.

The chain employs TRBV27 and TRBJ2-2, with 8 bases lining up with TRBD2. There are 15 residues in the CDR3. V was clipped by 6 bases and J by 4 bases; unmatched bases: 7. Per germline, CDR1 MNHEY and CDR2 SMNVEV (reference sequence). The CDR3 nucleotides read TGTGCCAGCAGGGGGAGCGGGAGCATCACCGGGGAGCTGTTTTTT. This codes for CASRGSGSITGELFF.